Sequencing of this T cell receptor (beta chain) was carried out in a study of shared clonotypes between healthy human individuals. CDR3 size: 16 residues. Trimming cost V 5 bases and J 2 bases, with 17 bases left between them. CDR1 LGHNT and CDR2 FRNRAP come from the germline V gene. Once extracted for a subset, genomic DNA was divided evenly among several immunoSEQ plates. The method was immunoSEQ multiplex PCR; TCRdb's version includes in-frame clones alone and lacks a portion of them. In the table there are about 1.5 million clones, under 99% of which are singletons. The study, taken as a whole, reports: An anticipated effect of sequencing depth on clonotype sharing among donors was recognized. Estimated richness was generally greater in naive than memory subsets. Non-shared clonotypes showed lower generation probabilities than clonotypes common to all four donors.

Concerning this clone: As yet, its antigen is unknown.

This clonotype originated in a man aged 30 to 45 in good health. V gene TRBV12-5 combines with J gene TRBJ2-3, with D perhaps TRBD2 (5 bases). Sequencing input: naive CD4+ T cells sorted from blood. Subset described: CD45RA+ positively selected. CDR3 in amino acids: CASGKAWGEITDTQYF. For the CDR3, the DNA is TGTGCTAGTGGTAAGGCTTGGGGAGAAATCACAGATACGCAGTATTTT. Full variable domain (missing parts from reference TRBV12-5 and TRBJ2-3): DARVTQTPRHKVTEMGQEVTMRCQPILGHNTVFWYRQTMMQGLELLAYFRNRAPLDDSGMPKDRFSAEMPDATLATLKIQPSEPRDSAVYFCASGKAWGEITDTQYFGPGTRLTVL.